This entry lists 30 T cell receptor beta chains sequenced from one sample in a study of T cells in Graves' hyperthyroidism and ophthalmopathy. Amplification of TCR beta CDR3 regions used RNA as the template. HTBI primers were used for first-round RT-PCR of the TCR CDR3. In TCRdb, the multiplex PCR reads were re-called with MiXCR into one record per CDR3 protein. The sample carries some 570,000 distinct CDR3 sequences, roughly 15% recorded once. Sequencing input: blood. These receptors came from a young woman with Graves' ophthalmopathy.

This clonotype has a handful of counts. This chain connects TRBV30 to TRBJ2-7, with D tentatively TRBD1 or TRBD2 (5 bases each). Germline CDR1 reads GTSNPN; CDR2 reads SVGIG (reference sequence). With 7 bases removed from V and 7 bases from J, the gap between germline ends came to 20 bases. The CDR3 is made up of 13 amino acids. In nucleotides, the CDR3 is TGTGCCTCCACTGGTCCCGTCTGGGGGGAGCAGTACTTC. Its protein product is CASTGPVWGEQYF.

This clonotype was seen only a few times. The rearrangement uses TRBV6-2 or TRBV6-3 and TRBJ1-1; no firm D call. V lost 4 bases and J lost 1, with 13 bases in between. This CDR3 comprises 15 residues. From germline, CDR1 is MNHEY and CDR2 SVGEGT. The CDR3 sequence: CASSLQATSNTEAFF. The CDR3 DNA reads TGTGCCAGCAGTTTGCAGGCGACCTCGAACACTGAAGCTTTCTTT.

This clonotype was detected a few times. The chain couples TRBV14 to TRBJ2-7; tentatively, D is TRBD1 (6 bases). The CDR3 has 14 amino acids. CDR1 is SGHDN and CDR2 is FVKESK in the germline V gene. The V gene lost 4 bases and the J gene lost 2 bases, with 12 bases spanning the gap. As DNA, the CDR3 is TGTGCCAGCAGCCTGAGGACAGAAACCTACGAGCAGTACTTC. It is translated as CASSLRTETYEQYF.

The rearrangement uses TRBV6-9 and TRBJ1-2, with a tentative D call TRBD1 (6 bases). With 4 bases removed from V and 2 bases from J, the gap between germline ends came to 14 bases. Germline lookup yields CDR1 MNHGY and CDR2 SVAAGI. CDR3 length: 15 amino acids. The CDR3 nucleotides are TGTGCCAGCAGTTCCCATACAGGGACCAACTATGGCTACACCTTC. This encodes CASSSHTGTNYGYTF.

This clonotype was seen more than once but under ten times. V and J are TRBV7-2 and TRBJ2-2, with 7 bases lining up with TRBD2. The junction had 7 bases not matched to a gene; V was cut back by 2 bases and J by 4 bases. This CDR3 comprises 16 residues. Germline values: CDR1 SGHTA, CDR2 FQGNSA. The CDR3 here is CASSLLTGGITGELFF. Here the CDR3 DNA reads TGTGCCAGCAGCTTATTAACGGGGGGTATCACCGGGGAGCTGTTTTTT.

V is TRBV28 and J is TRBJ2-6; D might be TRBD2 (5 bases). Trimming took 6 bases from V and 1 from J, leaving 10 bases between them. The germline gives CDR1 MDHEN, CDR2 SYDVKM. This CDR3 spans 15 amino acids. This CDR3 is CASRVEGSGANVLTF. CDR3 nucleotide sequence: TGTGCCAGCAGAGTAGAGGGTTCTGGGGCCAACGTCCTGACTTTC.

This clonotype has just a few counts. The CDR3 sequence: CASSLEQASNEQFF. The CDR3 coding sequence is TGCGCCAGCAGCTTGGAACAGGCTTCCAATGAGCAGTTCTTC. The chain is built from TRBV5-1 and TRBJ2-1; D perhaps matches TRBD1 (5 bases). The CDR3 contains 14 residues. Trimming pared 0 bases from V and 6 bases from J, leaving 10 bases between. The germline V gene encodes CDR1 SGHRS and CDR2 YFSETQ.

The V and J genes are TRBV28 and TRBJ2-7, with 9 bases that match TRBD1. Per germline, CDR1 MDHEN and CDR2 SYDVKM. V gave up 4 bases and J gave up 3 bases; unmatched junction bases: 13. The CDR3 runs to 17 residues. This CDR3 is CASSWGQGPDLGYEQYF. The CDR3 DNA is TGTGCCAGCAGTTGGGGACAGGGCCCTGACTTGGGCTACGAGCAGTACTTC.

There are many counts of this clonotype. J is TRBJ2-1 and V is TRBV28; D is perhaps TRBD2 (6 bases). V lost 6 bases to trimming and J lost 0 bases, with 18 bases between them. Germline V gene lookup returns CDR1 MDHEN and CDR2 SYDVKM. CDR3 length: 17 amino acids. DNA of the CDR3: TGTGCCAGCAGCCAGTATTTTAGCGGAAACTCCTACAATGAGCAGTTCTTC. Encoded protein: CASSQYFSGNSYNEQFF.

This clonotype showed up many times. Written as DNA, the CDR3 is TGTGCCTGGACCAAGGAAACCAGCGGGATCGAGCAGTACTTC. Translating it yields CAWTKETSGIEQYF. The J gene is TRBJ2-7, the V gene TRBV30, with TRBD2 matching over 7 bases. V trimming: 4 bases; J trimming: 6 bases; junction bases outside the gene matches: 12. CDR3 length equals 14 residues. Germline lookup yields CDR1 GTSNPN and CDR2 SVGIG (reference sequence).

This clonotype has just a few counts. This chain uses TRBV10-3 with TRBJ1-2; the match to TRBD1 covers 7 bases. The ends lost 0 bases at V and 5 bases at J; junction bases unmatched: 3. Per germline, CDR1 ENHRY and CDR2 SYGVKD. The length of the CDR3 is 14 residues. This CDR3 reads CAISESGTEYGYTF. The DNA of the CDR3 is TGTGCCATCAGTGAGTCCGGGACAGAGTATGGCTACACCTTC.

The chain recombines TRBV28 with TRBJ1-6, with 8 bases that match TRBD1. The V segment lost 3 bases and the J segment 9 bases; nucleotides outside the gene matches: 4. The CDR3 consists of 14 residues. Germline V gene data show CDR1 as MDHEN and CDR2 as SYDVKM. CDR3: CASSFRGRFSPLHF. The CDR3 DNA follows: TGTGCCAGCAGTTTCAGGGGGCGCTTTTCACCCCTCCACTTT. The full variable domain, its missing parts supplied by reference TRBV28 and TRBJ1-6, is DVKVTQSSRYLVKRTGEKVFLECVQDMDHENMFWYRQDPGLGLRLIYFSYDVKMKEKGDIPEGYSVSREKKERFSLILESASTNQTSMYLCASSFRGRFSPLHFGNGTRLTVT.

This chain uses TRBV20-1 with TRBJ2-1; TRBD2 matches 15 bases. The germline V gene has CDR1 DFQATT and CDR2 SNEGSKA (reference sequence). The CDR3 has 15 amino acids. J lost 7 bases, V lost 3 bases, and 4 bases had no gene match. Here the CDR3 DNA reads TGCAGTGCTAGGAGCGGGACTAGCGGGAGGAATGAGCAGTTCTTC. It specifies CSARSGTSGRNEQFF.

This clonotype was observed many times. The V and J genes are TRBV27 and TRBJ1-1; D not resolved. CDR1 MNHEY and CDR2 SMNVEV come from the germline V gene (reference sequence). V lost 3 bases, J lost 0 bases, and 5 bases lay in between. This CDR3 region has 13 residues. This chain's CDR3 is CASSFKVNTEAFF. CDR3 nucleotides: TGTGCCAGCAGTTTCAAGGTGAACACTGAAGCTTTCTTT.

This clonotype was counted at least ten times. The V call is TRBV28, the J call TRBJ1-1; 9 bases map to TRBD1. Trimming took 3 bases from V and 7 from J; bases not matched to a gene: 6. This CDR3 comprises 14 residues. Germline CDR1 and CDR2: MDHEN and SYDVKM. The CDR3 coding sequence is TGTGCCAGCAGTTTGCTTAGGGACAGGGTTGAAGCTTTCTTT. As protein: CASSLLRDRVEAFF.

This clonotype occurred many times. This chain links TRBV3-1 with TRBJ2-4, with unresolved D. Trimming shortened V by 0 bases and J by 9 bases, and 3 bases separated the two germline ends. Germline V CDR1 and CDR2: LGHDT, YNNKEL (reference sequence). The CDR3 is 11 residues long. CDR3 nucleotides: TGTGCCAGCAGCCAAGAGGGCATTCAGTACTTC. This gives the protein CASSQEGIQYF.

This clonotype was found many times. The V and J genes are TRBV6-1 and TRBJ1-2, with TRBD1 matching over 9 bases. V dropped 4 bases and J dropped 6; count of bases not matched to a gene: 9. Germline CDR1 is MNHNS and CDR2 is SASEGT. There are 15 residues in the CDR3. DNA of the CDR3: TGTGCCAGCAGTGTGGGGACAGGGAACGAAAATGGCTACACCTTC. Amino acids: CASSVGTGNENGYTF.

This clonotype was seen a few times. The gene calls are TRBV29-1 and TRBJ2-7; 15 nucleotides line up with TRBD2. V shed 7 bases and J 5 bases; nucleotides not matched to a gene: 9. CDR1 and CDR2 from the germline V gene are SQVTM and ANQGSEA. This CDR3 spans 15 amino acids. In DNA, the CDR3 is TGCAGCGGGGTAGGACTAGCGGGAGGGCTAAACGAGCAGTACTTC. As protein: CSGVGLAGGLNEQYF.

This clonotype was seen at least ten times. The chain employs TRBV13 and TRBJ2-3; 8 bases agree with TRBD2. From germline, CDR1 is PRHDT and CDR2 FYEKMQ (reference sequence). CDR3 size: 16 residues. Germline trimming cut 4 bases from V and 2 bases from J; bases unmatched to any gene: 8. Here the CDR3 DNA reads TGTGCCAGCAGCTCGGGAGCGGGGGCCTTCACAGATACGCAGTATTTT. The encoded protein is CASSSGAGAFTDTQYF. Combining the CDR3 with reference TRBV13 and TRBJ2-3 gives the whole variable domain AAGVIQSPRHLIKEKRETATLKCYPIPRHDTVYWYQQGPGQDPQFLISFYEKMQSDKGSIPDRFSAQQFSDYHSELNMSSLELGDSALYFCASSSGAGAFTDTQYFGPGTRLTVL.

This clonotype was counted between two and nine times. The chain recombines TRBV7-9 with TRBJ2-7, with TRBD2 matching 8 bases. This CDR3 spans 15 amino acids. Germline V gene data show CDR1 as SEHNR and CDR2 as FQNEAQ (reference sequence). The V segment lost 2 bases and the J segment 3 bases; nucleotides outside the gene matches: 6. CDR3 sequence reads: CASSLLSGGVYEQYF. The CDR3 nucleotides are TGTGCCAGCAGCTTATTGAGCGGGGGTGTCTACGAGCAGTACTTC.

Ten or more counts support this clonotype. The chain joins TRBV28 to TRBJ2-1, with 7 bases fitting TRBD2. Germline V lookup: CDR1 MDHEN, CDR2 SYDVKM. This CDR3 region has 14 residues. Unmatched junction bases numbered 8, after V lost 3 bases and J lost 9 bases. The CDR3 nucleotides are TGTGCCAGCAGTTTCGGGTGGGGCGGGGGTGAGCAGTTCTTC. It is translated as CASSFGWGGGEQFF.

This clonotype was recorded many times. The chain couples TRBV2 to TRBJ2-7; D ambiguous. The germline V gene has CDR1 SNHLY and CDR2 FYNNEI. This CDR3 has 12 amino acids. The V gene lost 5 bases and the J gene lost 2 bases, with 7 bases spanning the gap. CDR3 amino acids: CASSIGPYEQYF. The CDR3 bases are TGTGCCAGCAGTATAGGACCCTACGAGCAGTACTTC. Supplemented by reference TRBV2 and TRBJ2-7, the full variable domain reads EPEVTQTPSHQVTQMGQEVILRCVPISNHLYFYWYRQILGQKVEFLVSFYNNEISEKSEIFDDQFSVERPDGSNFTLKIRSTKLEDSAMYFCASSIGPYEQYFGPGTRLTVT.

The chain combines TRBV12-3 or TRBV12-4 with TRBJ2-7; TRBD2 matches at 7 bases. The V and J ends lost 0 bases and 2 bases, in that order; junction bases with no gene match: 4. The CDR3 is 15 residues long. CDR3 DNA sequence: TGTGCCAGCAGTTTAGCGGAGGGAGGGCCCTACGAGCAGTACTTC. The encoded protein is CASSLAEGGPYEQYF.

The table lists this clonotype with a few counts. The gene calls are TRBV30 and TRBJ1-2; a possible D gene is TRBD1 (6 bases). CDR1 is GTSNPN and CDR2 is SVGIG in the germline V gene (reference sequence). This CDR3 contains 13 residues. Trimming shortened V by 0 bases and J by 8 bases, and 13 bases separated the two germline ends. The CDR3 nucleotides are TGTGCCTGGAGTGTACAGGGATCTGGGGGCTACACCTTC. The encoded protein is CAWSVQGSGGYTF. The whole variable domain, filled in from reference TRBV30 and TRBJ1-2, reads SQTIHQWPATLVQPVGSPLSLECTVEGTSNPNLYWYRQAAGRGLQLLFYSVGIGQISSEVPQNLSASRPQDRQFILSSKKLLLSDSGFYLCAWSVQGSGGYTFGSGTRLTVV.

This clonotype was counted at least ten times. The rearrangement links TRBV2 to TRBJ2-3; no definite D call. CDR3 length equals 13 residues. CDR1 and CDR2 from the germline V gene are SNHLY and FYNNEI. Trimming took off 5 bases at V and 1 base at J, with 7 bases between the two ends. The CDR3 coding sequence is TGTGCCAGCAGTCGGCCGGGCACAGATACGCAGTATTTT. Protein: CASSRPGTDTQYF.

The chain links TRBV9 to TRBJ1-1, with TRBD1 matching over 7 bases. Germline lookup yields CDR1 SGDLS and CDR2 YYNGEE. Trimming at V came to 3 bases and at J to 0 bases, leaving 11 bases not matched to a gene. This CDR3 region has 17 residues. The CDR3 DNA sequence: TGTGCCAGCAGCGCCGAGACAGGGATCCATTTGAACACTGAAGCTTTCTTT. Encoded protein: CASSAETGIHLNTEAFF.

A few counts support this clonotype. The rearrangement links TRBV6-2 or TRBV6-3 to TRBJ2-1; D ambiguous. Trimming removed 7 bases from V and 5 bases from J, with 9 bases in between. Germline-derived CDR1 and CDR2 are MNHEY and SVGEGT. The CDR3 has 12 residues. Here the CDR3 reads CASTRGNNEQFF. The CDR3 bases are TGTGCCAGCACCCGCGGCAACAATGAGCAGTTCTTC.

This clonotype came up many times. V usage is TRBV27 and J usage is TRBJ1-2; tentatively, D is TRBD1 (6 bases). The V and J ends lost 4 bases and 6 bases respectively, with 6 bases between them. The CDR3 totals 11 residues. CDR1 MNHEY and CDR2 SMNVEV come from the germline V gene (reference sequence). The CDR3 DNA follows: TGTGCCAGCAGTTCAGGGGATGGCTACACCTTC. Translated: CASSSGDGYTF.

Ten or more counts support this clonotype. The chain couples TRBV27 to TRBJ2-7; D tentatively reads TRBD1 or TRBD2 (5 bases each). V was trimmed by 2 bases and J by 6 bases, leaving 11 bases between them. The CDR3 extends over 13 amino acids. Germline values: CDR1 MNHEY, CDR2 SMNVEV (reference sequence). DNA of the CDR3: TGTGCCAGCAGTTTAGGGACGGCCCTCGAGCAGTACTTC. Amino acid sequence: CASSLGTALEQYF.

The chain combines TRBV7-9 with TRBJ2-3; D is perhaps TRBD2 (6 bases). This CDR3 spans 16 amino acids. CDR1 is SEHNR and CDR2 is FQNEAQ in the germline V gene (reference sequence). V lost 3 bases and J lost 4, with 17 bases in between. Here the CDR3 reads CASSFGSPGVADTQYF. In nucleotides, the CDR3 is TGTGCCAGCAGCTTCGGATCGCCGGGAGTAGCAGATACGCAGTATTTT.